The clone carrying this TCR beta chain appeared a few times. This sample was included in a study of blood T cell repertoires in COVID-19. In the study overall: Sites in the United States, Italy and Spain provided acute and convalescent COVID-19 samples. From T cells, B-cell-depleted T cells, or PBMCs came the material, which was cDNA or gDNA.

Germline trimming cut 4 bases from V and 8 bases from J; bases unmatched to any gene: 2. The CDR3 has 11 residues. Looked up from germline, CDR1 is MGHDK and CDR2 is SYGVNS. Original handling: By means of reference gene primer amplification, nucleated cell counts were estimated. The data were produced by immunoSEQ multiplex PCR, yet TCRdb's version contains in-frame clones alone and is incomplete. V and J calls and clone size are as listed in that table; D and trimming were resolved from the DNA. The sample includes more than 65,000 clones, around 80% of them seen just once. Sequences were obtained from peripheral blood. The receptor's source is a man aged 60-69 years with active or convalescent COVID-19. J is TRBJ2-7 and V is TRBV25-1; 7 bases fit TRBD1. The CDR3, as DNA: TGTGCCAGCAGTGGGGGACAGCAGCAGTACTTC. Translation: CASSGGQQQYF.